Presented here are 5 T cell receptor beta chains from one specimen sequenced in a study of beta chain features in type 1 diabetes. All of the isolated RNA was reverse transcribed, so expressed TCRB transcripts were sequenced. Sequencing was performed with immunoSEQ multiplex PCR; in TCRdb, only in-frame clones are kept and a portion is missing. Of about 410,000 clones listed, over 11% were seen once; the top ten hold approximately 0.035%. The sample consisted of naive CD4+ T cells from blood. Receptor source: a young man in good health.

V is TRBV5-1 and J is TRBJ1-4; no definite D call. V lost 4 bases, J lost 5 bases, and 12 bases lay in between. Germline loops: CDR1 SGHRS, CDR2 YFSETQ. The CDR3 sequence is 14 residues long. The CDR3 nucleotides are TGCGCCAGCAGCCACAGCGGAGAAAATGAAAAACTGTTTTTT. It is translated as CASSHSGENEKLFF.

In its sample, this clone was seen a few times. This chain connects TRBV29-1 to TRBJ2-5; 9 bases line up with TRBD1. V was clipped by 8 bases and J by 3 bases; unmatched bases: 13. Germline V gene lookup returns CDR1 SQVTM and CDR2 ANQGSEA. There are 15 residues in the CDR3. The CDR3 DNA sequence: TGCAGCCCTCCCAAGGACAGGGGTCGTAAAGAGACCCAGTACTTC. Its translation: CSPPKDRGRKETQYF.

This chain links TRBV5-1 with TRBJ2-7; D is ambiguous. Looked up from germline, CDR1 is SGHRS and CDR2 is YFSETQ. The CDR3 consists of 14 residues. The ends were cut back, 0 bases at V and 0 bases at J, with 7 bases in the middle. The chain's CDR3 is CASSLGFSSYEQYF. The CDR3 bases are TGCGCCAGCAGCTTGGGCTTCAGCTCCTACGAGCAGTACTTC. The variable domain in full, with the rest retrieved from reference TRBV5-1 and TRBJ2-7, is KAGVTQTPRYLIKTRGQQVTLSCSPISGHRSVSWYQQTPGQGLQFLFEYFSETQRNKGNFPGRFSGRQFSNSRSEMNVSTLELGDSALYLCASSLGFSSYEQYFGPGTRLTVT.

The chain is built from TRBV6-6 and TRBJ2-5, with a weak D call TRBD2 (5 bases). Trimming shortened V by 6 bases and J by 10 bases, and 15 bases separated the two germline ends. This CDR3 has 12 residues. From germline, CDR1 is MNHNY and CDR2 SVGAGI (reference sequence). Written as DNA, the CDR3 is TGTGCCAGCAGAGAGATCCGGGAAAGCCAGTACTTC. It is translated as CASREIRESQYF.

The genes are TRBV10-3 and TRBJ2-5; TRBD1 agrees at 8 bases. V was clipped by 3 bases and J by 4 bases; unmatched bases: 4. This CDR3 is built from 14 residues. Germline CDR1 is ENHRY and CDR2 is SYGVKD. The CDR3 DNA sequence: TGTGCCATCAGTGACCCCGGGACAGGAGAGACCCAGTACTTC. Protein sequence: CAISDPGTGETQYF.